These 24 T cell receptor beta chains share one sample of origin, sequenced in a study of regulatory T cells in long-lasting Graves disease (dated by TCRdb to the early 2020s). Receptor libraries were prepared by multiplex PCR. The instrument given in TCRdb is Illumina HiSeq 4000. To build TCR beta libraries, CDR3 regions were amplified by Arm-PCR using iRepertoire HTBI primers. TCRdb reprocessed the public reads (quality trimming at Q25 with fastp, clone calling with MiXCR) and kept in-frame beta chains. Rows matching on CDR3 protein sequence are summarized as one entry with the most common DNA and genes. Here the sample has about 500,000 distinct CDR3 sequences; about 17% occur a single time. Less than 15% of the sample goes to the ten largest clones. What this sample's time point label stands for: newly diagnosed GD, antithyroid drugs for less than 3 months. RNA was extracted from PBMCs in TRIzol for both TCR sequencing and RNA sequencing.

The data were also submitted as part of a second study, on T cells in Graves' hyperthyroidism and ophthalmopathy.

Here the sequenced sample was peripheral blood mononuclear cells (PBMCs), taken at new diagnosis, from a patient treated with antithyroid drugs. The receptors were gathered from a man aged 40-55 years with Graves disease. Donor details come from another sample of the same person, matched by shared clones.

This clonotype was counted at least ten times. V and J are TRBV2 and TRBJ2-7; 7 bases are a match to TRBD2. The CDR3 loop spans 11 amino acids. V shed 8 bases and J 3 bases; nucleotides not matched to a gene: 1. The germline gives CDR1 SNHLY, CDR2 FYNNEI. As DNA, the CDR3 is TGTGCCAGCCGGGACTACTACGAGCAGTACTTC. This sequence encodes CASRDYYEQYF.

This clonotype is a singleton in its sample. The V call is TRBV30, the J call TRBJ1-5; D is unclear. Germline assignment: CDR1 GTSNPN and CDR2 SVGIG (reference sequence). The CDR3 extends over 15 amino acids. Trimming took off 0 bases at V and 5 bases at J, with 14 bases between the two ends. CDR3 protein: CAWSVFPAVDQPQHF. In DNA, the CDR3 is TGTGCCTGGAGTGTATTTCCGGCCGTGGATCAGCCCCAGCATTTT.

J is TRBJ2-1 and V is TRBV19; unclear D gene. Germline assignment: CDR1 LNHDA and CDR2 SQIVND (reference sequence). Trimming shortened V by 1 base and J by 5 bases, and 12 bases separated the two germline ends. The CDR3 extends over 15 amino acids. CDR3 DNA sequence: TGTGCCAGTAGTATAGTAGGGCGCGAGGACAATGAGCAGTTCTTC. Encoded protein: CASSIVGREDNEQFF.

This clonotype was detected ten times or more. The DNA for the CDR3 is TGTGCCAGCAGCCATGGGGGGGGGGAGCAGTACTTC. This codes for CASSHGGGEQYF. The J gene is TRBJ2-7, the V gene TRBV28; 7 bases line up with TRBD2. The CDR3 is 12 residues long. Per the germline V gene, CDR1 is MDHEN and CDR2 is SYDVKM. With V trimmed by 6 bases and J by 7 bases, 6 bases remained unmatched.

This clonotype has at least ten counts. The J gene is TRBJ2-5, the V gene TRBV7-8; 7 positions match TRBD2. Germline V CDR1 and CDR2: SGHVS, FQNEAQ. Unmatched junction bases numbered 5, after V lost 2 bases and J lost 5 bases. The CDR3 contains 14 residues. This CDR3 reads CASSLRGDGETQYF. CDR3 sequence (DNA): TGTGCCAGCAGCTTACGGGGGGACGGGGAGACCCAGTACTTC.

This chain joins TRBV24-1 and TRBJ1-1; D is unresolved. The V and J ends lost 5 bases and 3 bases respectively, with 6 bases between them. Looked up from germline, CDR1 is KGHDR and CDR2 is SFDVKD. The CDR3 runs to 12 residues. CDR3 region: CATSGGHTEAFF. The CDR3 coding sequence is TGTGCCACCAGTGGCGGCCACACTGAAGCTTTCTTT.

The gene calls are TRBV7-2 and TRBJ2-2; tentative D call: TRBD2 (5 bases). CDR1 SGHTA and CDR2 FQGNSA come from the germline V gene. The V end lost 5 bases, the J end lost 7 bases, and 17 bases lay between the germline ends. The CDR3 covers 15 residues. The CDR3 sequence is CASSRNPGSHGELFF. In DNA form, the CDR3 reads TGTGCCAGCAGCCGAAATCCGGGGTCCCACGGGGAGCTGTTTTTT.

V and J are TRBV28 and TRBJ2-1; TRBD2 agrees at 15 bases. Looked up from germline, CDR1 is MDHEN and CDR2 is SYDVKM. V dropped 4 bases and J dropped 7; count of bases not matched to a gene: 5. The CDR3 has 16 amino acids. The CDR3 here is CASSSRTSGRGNEQFF. In DNA, the CDR3 is TGTGCCAGCAGTTCCAGGACTAGCGGGAGGGGGAATGAGCAGTTCTTC.

This clonotype was counted ten times or more. V usage is TRBV18 and J usage is TRBJ1-1; no reliable D call. V was clipped by 3 bases and J by 7 bases, with 9 bases between them. Germline CDR1 and CDR2: KGHSH and LQKENI. This CDR3 contains 12 residues. The DNA of the CDR3 is TGTGCCAGCTCACCTCAAGGGAATGAAGCTTTCTTT. This gives the protein CASSPQGNEAFF.

This clonotype was observed a few times. This clone may be a read error of a much larger clone one base away. The CDR3 end shows no conserved phenylalanine or tryptophan, and so a read error is likely. The V call is TRBV5-1, the J call TRBJ1-1; D uncertain. This CDR3 region has 14 residues. Per germline, CDR1 SGHRS and CDR2 YFSETQ. CDR3 DNA: TGTGCCAGCAGCTCGGCGGGGTTTAACACTGAAGCTTTCTCT. It specifies CASSSAGFNTEAFS.

This clonotype was seen repeatedly, ten times or more. V gene TRBV18 combines with J gene TRBJ1-5, with 8 bases lining up with TRBD1. Germline V gives CDR1 KGHSH, CDR2 LQKENI. With V trimmed by 3 bases and J by 6 bases, 4 bases remained unmatched. The CDR3 totals 14 residues. CDR3 loop: CASSPTGVSQPQHF. CDR3 nucleotide sequence: TGTGCCAGCTCACCGACAGGGGTTAGTCAGCCCCAGCATTTT.

Many counts were recorded for this clonotype. The chain couples TRBV12-5 to TRBJ2-1; TRBD2 matches at 10 bases. After removal of 6 bases from V and 0 bases from J, the junction contained 5 bases not matched to a gene. This CDR3 comprises 16 residues. Germline CDR1 LGHNT, CDR2 FRNRAP. The CDR3 sequence is CASGASSGSSYNEQFF. As DNA, the CDR3 is TGTGCTAGTGGGGCCTCTAGCGGGAGCTCCTACAATGAGCAGTTCTTC.

This chain connects TRBV5-1 to TRBJ1-3; D is undetermined. V was pared by 0 bases and J by 3 bases, with 16 bases between. The CDR3 sequence is 17 residues long. Germline CDR1 is SGHRS and CDR2 is YFSETQ. The CDR3 DNA follows: TGCGCCAGCAGCTTGGTGCCGAGTCCGGCGATTGGAAACACCATATATTTT. The encoded protein is CASSLVPSPAIGNTIYF.

The table lists this clonotype with many counts. The conserved phenylalanine or tryptophan normally closing the CDR3 is absent here, so this likely arose from a read error. It is unclear where the CDR3 begins or ends on the DNA, so no DNA is shown, and the CDR3 is as TCRdb lists it. The genes are TRBV2 and TRBJ2-1; the table's D call of TRBD1 was not tested on the DNA. The CDR3 region is 11 residues in length, termini included. The germline V gene has CDR1 SNHLY and CDR2 FYNNEI. The CDR3 here is CASSETREEYY.

The V gene is TRBV20-1, the J gene TRBJ2-1; 13 bases are shared with TRBD2. This CDR3 has 19 residues. J was trimmed by 1 base and V by 2 bases; bases with no gene match: 11. Germline-derived CDR1 and CDR2 are DFQATT and SNEGSKA (reference sequence). CDR3 sequence: CSARKLLAGGPGSYNEQFF. The CDR3 nucleotides are TGCAGTGCTAGAAAACTACTAGCGGGAGGGCCGGGTTCCTACAATGAGCAGTTCTTC.

This clonotype was seen repeatedly, ten times or more. The chain is built from TRBV12-3 or TRBV12-4 and TRBJ2-7; no reliable D call. Trimming pared 5 bases from V and 0 bases from J, leaving 8 bases between. This CDR3 has 13 residues. The CDR3 protein is CASSKRVSYEQYF. DNA of the CDR3: TGTGCCAGCAGTAAGCGAGTCTCCTACGAGCAGTACTTC.

This clonotype was seen ten or more times. This chain links TRBV2 with TRBJ1-1, with D possibly being TRBD1 (5 bases). Trimming pared 10 bases from V and 0 bases from J, leaving 12 bases between. CDR1 and CDR2 (germline): SNHLY, FYNNEI. The CDR3 contains 13 residues. The CDR3 here is CATHGTMNTEAFF. In nucleotides, the CDR3 is TGTGCCACCCATGGGACTATGAACACTGAAGCTTTCTTT.

This clonotype occurred many times. V gene TRBV20-1 combines with J gene TRBJ1-1; D might be TRBD1 (6 bases). V gave up 5 bases and J gave up 0 bases, with 19 bases separating them. Germline CDR1 DFQATT, CDR2 SNEGSKA (reference sequence). This CDR3 is built from 16 residues. CDR3 nucleotides: TGCAGTGCTCCAAGACAGGTCAACTTCATGAACACTGAAGCTTTCTTT. Translating it yields CSAPRQVNFMNTEAFF.

In its sample, this clonotype was seen many times. V is TRBV19 and J is TRBJ2-1, with D perhaps matching TRBD1 (6 bases). Trimming cost V 3 bases and J 3 bases, with 12 bases left between them. CDR1 LNHDA and CDR2 SQIVND come from the germline V gene (reference sequence). The CDR3 is 15 residues long. CDR3 coding DNA: TGTGCCAGTAGTATTAGAGGGGGAGACTACAATGAGCAGTTCTTC. It translates to CASSIRGGDYNEQFF.

On this clonotype: A much bigger clone sits one base away, suggesting this may be a read error. The rearrangement links TRBV30 to TRBJ1-1, with D perhaps matching TRBD1 (6 bases). V was trimmed by 7 bases and J by 3 bases, leaving 21 bases between them. This CDR3 has 15 residues. Germline V lookup: CDR1 GTSNPN, CDR2 SVGIG (reference sequence). The CDR3 loop is CALAPGPGVYTEAFF. CDR3 sequence (DNA): TGTGCCTTAGCTCCGGGGCCAGGGGTGTACACTGAAGCTTTCTTT.

This clonotype was found a few times. J is TRBJ2-6 and V is TRBV12-3 or TRBV12-4; D may be TRBD1 or TRBD2 (5 bases each). V was clipped by 5 bases and J by 3 bases, with 8 bases between them. This CDR3 spans 14 amino acids. The CDR3 here is CASSRDVGANVLTF. The CDR3 DNA follows: TGTGCCAGCAGTCGGGACGTTGGGGCCAACGTCCTGACTTTC.

The gene calls are TRBV19 and TRBJ2-5; D call uncertain. This CDR3 is built from 13 residues. Germline loops: CDR1 LNHDA, CDR2 SQIVND (reference sequence). V dropped 4 bases and J dropped 7 bases, with 13 bases sitting between them. The CDR3 here is CASSKPPQATQYF. The CDR3 DNA reads as TGTGCCAGTAGTAAACCCCCCCAGGCGACCCAGTACTTC.

In this sample, this clonotype turned up a few times. V gene TRBV19 combines with J gene TRBJ1-5; D uncertain. This CDR3 has 16 residues. Germline-derived CDR1 and CDR2 are LNHDA and SQIVND (reference sequence). Deletions cut 3 bases from V and 1 base from J, with 13 bases between. CDR3 protein: CASSMVGSGSNQPQHF. The CDR3 nucleotides are TGTGCCAGTAGTATGGTAGGCAGTGGAAGCAATCAGCCCCAGCATTTT.

The rearrangement joins TRBV29-1 to TRBJ2-7, with 9 bases that match TRBD2. Germline values: CDR1 SQVTM, CDR2 ANQGSEA. This CDR3 contains 17 residues. Trimming at V came to 5 bases and at J to 3 bases, leaving 17 bases not matched to a gene. The CDR3 loop reads CSVRIAGDSGLGYEQYF. The CDR3 DNA is TGCAGCGTTCGGATAGCGGGAGATTCGGGTCTGGGCTACGAGCAGTACTTC.